These T cell receptor beta chains were read from a single sample in a study of shared clonotypes between healthy human individuals. Profiling relied on immunoSEQ multiplex PCR, and the TCRdb table lists in-frame clones only, not all of them. This table holds about 2 million clones, about 95% found once. Sequenced input: naive CD8+ T cells sorted from blood. These receptor sequences come from a man aged 18 to 29 in good health. Each CDR3 is given with its conserved first and last residue. A D gene is named only where the DNA matches it firmly. Clone sizes are given selectively: once, few, many, or a class where the clone is expanded.

len,abundance,d_gene,j_gene,v_gene,CDR3aa,CDR3nt
14,.,.,TRBJ2-7,TRBV4-1,CASSQRDGSYEQYF,TGCGCCAGCAGCCAACGGGACGGCTCCTACGAGCAGTACTTC
15,.,.,TRBJ2-5,TRBV7-2,CASSAGVYGQETQYF,TGTGCCAGCAGCGCCGGGGTTTACGGGCAAGAGACCCAGTACTTC
12,.,.,TRBJ2-7,TRBV7-9,CASSSPTYEQYF,TGTGCCAGCAGCTCCCCCACCTACGAGCAGTACTTC
16,.,TRBD1,TRBJ1-2,TRBV4-3,CASSQEPLQGQDGYTF,TGCGCCAGCAGCCAAGAGCCCTTACAGGGGCAGGATGGCTACACCTTC
11,few,.,TRBJ2-3,TRBV2,CASSYTDTQYF,TGTGCCAGCAGTTACACAGATACGCAGTATTTT
14,.,.,TRBJ2-7,TRBV13,CASSLNGPSYEQYF,TGTGCCAGCAGCTTAAACGGCCCCTCCTACGAGCAGTACTTC
13,once,.,TRBJ2-7,TRBV5-1,CASSRPGPDEQYF,TGCGCCAGCAGCCGGCCGGGTCCGGACGAGCAGTACTTC
15,.,TRBD2,TRBJ2-7,TRBV4-1,CASSQDSLAGGEQYF,TGCGCCAGCAGCCAAGATTCACTAGCGGGGGGGGAGCAGTACTTC
13,.,.,TRBJ2-2,TRBV6-5,CASSYGVNGELFF,TGTGCCAGCAGTTACGGGGTAAACGGGGAGCTGTTTTTT
13,few,.,TRBJ1-2,TRBV9,CASSVEQDYGYTF,TGTGCCAGCAGCGTAGAACAGGACTATGGCTACACCTTC
13,once,.,TRBJ2-5,TRBV6-6,CASRPGVQETQYF,TGTGCCAGCAGACCGGGGGTTCAAGAGACCCAGTACTTC
12,.,.,TRBJ2-1,TRBV9,CASSTVYNEQFF,TGTGCCAGCTCTACGGTGTACAATGAGCAGTTCTTC
12,.,.,TRBJ2-7,TRBV30,CAWSVSAYEQYF,TGTGCCTGGAGTGTTTCGGCTTACGAGCAGTACTTC
15,.,TRBD1,TRBJ2-3,TRBV5-4,CASSGGQGRADTQYF,TGTGCCAGCAGCGGTGGACAGGGGCGGGCAGATACGCAGTATTTT
15,.,.,TRBJ1-4,TRBV6-6,CASSYWGSTNEKLFF,TGTGCCAGCAGTTACTGGGGGTCAACTAATGAAAAACTGTTTTTT